This TCR beta chain is drawn from a study of T cells after yellow fever vaccination. The germline V gene encodes CDR1 ENHRY and CDR2 SYGVKD. The V gene end was trimmed by 3 bases and the J gene end by 14 bases; junction bases not matched to a gene: 3. CDR3 length equals 11 residues. TCRdb ran MiXCR on the 5' RACE reads and lists one entry per CDR3 protein. The data contain about 430,000 distinct CDR3 sequences, 15% to 20% of them singletons. This clonotype was counted a few times. The clonotype was recovered from a man aged 18 to 29 who received the YFV17D yellow fever vaccine. Here the sequenced sample was PBMCs, taken before the yellow fever booster vaccination. J is TRBJ2-1 and V is TRBV10-3; 8 bases line up with TRBD2. CDR3 sequence: CAISDGLAEFF. CDR3 DNA sequence: TGTGCCATCAGTGACGGACTAGCTGAGTTCTTC.